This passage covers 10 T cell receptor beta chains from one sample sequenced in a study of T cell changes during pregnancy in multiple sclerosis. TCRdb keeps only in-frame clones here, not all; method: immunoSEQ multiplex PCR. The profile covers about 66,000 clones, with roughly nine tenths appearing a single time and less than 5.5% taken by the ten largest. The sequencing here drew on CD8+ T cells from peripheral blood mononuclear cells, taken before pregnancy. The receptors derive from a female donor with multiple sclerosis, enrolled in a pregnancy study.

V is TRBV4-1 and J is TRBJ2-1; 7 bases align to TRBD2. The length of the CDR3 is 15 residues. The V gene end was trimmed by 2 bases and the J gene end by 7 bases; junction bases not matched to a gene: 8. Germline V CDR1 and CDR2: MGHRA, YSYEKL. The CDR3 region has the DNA TGCGCCAGCAGCCAACCCCCGGGACTAAGAAATGAGCAGTTCTTC. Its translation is CASSQPPGLRNEQFF.

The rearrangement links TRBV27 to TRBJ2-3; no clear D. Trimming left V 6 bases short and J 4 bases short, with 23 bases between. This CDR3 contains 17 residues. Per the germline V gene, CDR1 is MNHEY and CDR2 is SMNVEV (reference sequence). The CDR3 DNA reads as TGTGCCAGCAGCCCAATCCCCCCCAGCAGGATTCCAGATACGCAGTATTTT. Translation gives CASSPIPPSRIPDTQYF.

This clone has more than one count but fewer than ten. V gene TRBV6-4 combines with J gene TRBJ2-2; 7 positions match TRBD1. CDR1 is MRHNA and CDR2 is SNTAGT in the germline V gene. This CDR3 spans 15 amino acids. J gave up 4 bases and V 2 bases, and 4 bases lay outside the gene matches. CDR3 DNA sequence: TGTGCCAGCAGTGACCCGGACAGGACCACCGGGGAGCTGTTTTTT. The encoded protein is CASSDPDRTTGELFF.

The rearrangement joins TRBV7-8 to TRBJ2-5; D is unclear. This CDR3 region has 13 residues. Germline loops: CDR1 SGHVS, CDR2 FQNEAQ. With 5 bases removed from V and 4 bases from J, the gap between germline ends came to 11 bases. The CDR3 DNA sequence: TGTGCCAGCAGCAGAGTCCCCCCAGAGACCCAGTACTTC. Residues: CASSRVPPETQYF.

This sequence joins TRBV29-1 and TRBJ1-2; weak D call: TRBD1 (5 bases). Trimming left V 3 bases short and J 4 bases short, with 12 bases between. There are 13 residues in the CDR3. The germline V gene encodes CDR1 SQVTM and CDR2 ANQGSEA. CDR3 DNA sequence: TGCAGCGTTGAGAGCAGGGTTGGCTATGGCTACACCTTC. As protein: CSVESRVGYGYTF.

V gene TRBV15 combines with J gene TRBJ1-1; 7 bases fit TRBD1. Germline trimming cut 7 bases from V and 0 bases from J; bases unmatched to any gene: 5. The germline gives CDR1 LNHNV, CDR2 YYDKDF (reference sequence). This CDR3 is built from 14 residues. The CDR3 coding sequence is TGTGCCACCACGAAGGGGGCGATGAACACTGAAGCTTTCTTT. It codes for CATTKGAMNTEAFF.

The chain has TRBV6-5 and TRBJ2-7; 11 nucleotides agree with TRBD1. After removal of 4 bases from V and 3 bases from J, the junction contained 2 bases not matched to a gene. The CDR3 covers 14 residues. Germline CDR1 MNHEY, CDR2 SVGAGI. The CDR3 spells CASSFGTGGYEQYF. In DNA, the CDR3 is TGTGCCAGCAGTTTTGGGACAGGGGGCTACGAGCAGTACTTC.

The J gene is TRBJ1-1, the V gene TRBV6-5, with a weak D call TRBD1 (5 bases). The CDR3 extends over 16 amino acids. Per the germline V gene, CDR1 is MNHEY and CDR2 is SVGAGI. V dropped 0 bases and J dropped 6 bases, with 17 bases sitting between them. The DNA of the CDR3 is TGTGCCAGCAGTTACTCGTCTGAGACACAGGACCCTGAAGCTTTCTTT. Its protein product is CASSYSSETQDPEAFF.

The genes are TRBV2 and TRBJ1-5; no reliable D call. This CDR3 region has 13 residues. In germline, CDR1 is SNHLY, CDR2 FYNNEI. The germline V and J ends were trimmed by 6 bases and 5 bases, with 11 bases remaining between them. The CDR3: CASSGEVDQPQHF. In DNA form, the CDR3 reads TGTGCCAGCAGCGGGGAGGTGGATCAGCCCCAGCATTTT.

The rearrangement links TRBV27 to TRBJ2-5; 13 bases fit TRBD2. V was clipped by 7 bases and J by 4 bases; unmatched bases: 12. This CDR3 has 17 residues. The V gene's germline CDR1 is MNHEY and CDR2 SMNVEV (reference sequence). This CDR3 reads CASTTSGGATPRETQYF. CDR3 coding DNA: TGTGCCAGCACTACTAGCGGGGGGGCTACCCCAAGAGAGACCCAGTACTTC.